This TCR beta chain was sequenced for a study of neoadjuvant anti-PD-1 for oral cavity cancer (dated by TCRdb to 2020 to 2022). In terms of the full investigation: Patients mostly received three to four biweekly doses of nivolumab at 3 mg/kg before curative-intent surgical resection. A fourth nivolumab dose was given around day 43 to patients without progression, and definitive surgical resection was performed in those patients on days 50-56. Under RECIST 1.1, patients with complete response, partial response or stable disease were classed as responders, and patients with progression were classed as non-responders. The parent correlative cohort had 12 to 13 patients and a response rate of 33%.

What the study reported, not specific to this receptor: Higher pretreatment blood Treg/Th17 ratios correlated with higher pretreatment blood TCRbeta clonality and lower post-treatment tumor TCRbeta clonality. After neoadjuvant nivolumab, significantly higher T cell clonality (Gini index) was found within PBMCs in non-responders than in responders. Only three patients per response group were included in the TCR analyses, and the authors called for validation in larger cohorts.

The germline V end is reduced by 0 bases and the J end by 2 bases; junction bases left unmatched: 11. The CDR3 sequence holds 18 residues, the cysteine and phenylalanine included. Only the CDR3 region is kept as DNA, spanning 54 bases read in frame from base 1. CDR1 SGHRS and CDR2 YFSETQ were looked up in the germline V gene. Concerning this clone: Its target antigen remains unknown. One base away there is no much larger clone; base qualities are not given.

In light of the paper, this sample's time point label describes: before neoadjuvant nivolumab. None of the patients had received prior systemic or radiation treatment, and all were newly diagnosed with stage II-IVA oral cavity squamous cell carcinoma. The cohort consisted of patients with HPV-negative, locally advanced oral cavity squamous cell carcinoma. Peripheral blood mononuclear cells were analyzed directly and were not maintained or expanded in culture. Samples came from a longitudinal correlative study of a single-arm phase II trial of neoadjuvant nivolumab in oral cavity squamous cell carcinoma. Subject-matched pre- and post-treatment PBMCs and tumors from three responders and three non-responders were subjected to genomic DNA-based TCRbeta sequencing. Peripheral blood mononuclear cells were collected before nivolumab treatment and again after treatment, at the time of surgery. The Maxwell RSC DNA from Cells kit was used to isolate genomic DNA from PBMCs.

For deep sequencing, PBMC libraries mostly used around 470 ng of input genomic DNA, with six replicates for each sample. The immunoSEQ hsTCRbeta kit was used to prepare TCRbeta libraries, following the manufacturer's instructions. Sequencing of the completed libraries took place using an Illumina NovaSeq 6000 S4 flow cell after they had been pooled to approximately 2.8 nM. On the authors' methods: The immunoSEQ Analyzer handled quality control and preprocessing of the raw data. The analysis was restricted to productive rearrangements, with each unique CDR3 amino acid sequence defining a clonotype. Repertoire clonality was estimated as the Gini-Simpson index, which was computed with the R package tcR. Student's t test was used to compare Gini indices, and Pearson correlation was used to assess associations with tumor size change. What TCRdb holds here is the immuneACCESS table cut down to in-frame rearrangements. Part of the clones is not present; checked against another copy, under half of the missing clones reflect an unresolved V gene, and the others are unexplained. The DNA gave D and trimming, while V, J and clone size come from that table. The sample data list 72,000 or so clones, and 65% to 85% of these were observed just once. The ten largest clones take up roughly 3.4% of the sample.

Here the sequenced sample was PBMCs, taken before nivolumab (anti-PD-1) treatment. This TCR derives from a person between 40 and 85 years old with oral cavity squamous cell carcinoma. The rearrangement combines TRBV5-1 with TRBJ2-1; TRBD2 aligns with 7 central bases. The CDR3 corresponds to CASSLGVMASGTYNEQFF. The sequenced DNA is TGCGCCAGCAGCTTGGGAGTAATGGCTAGCGGTACCTACAATGAGCAGTTCTTC.